These T cell receptor beta chains were read from a single sample in a study of cytomegalovirus exposure and HLA in healthy donors. This table comes from immunoSEQ multiplex PCR, and its TCRdb copy is limited to in-frame clones, with some not included. The profile shows around 150,000 clones, roughly 84% of them singletons. Sequenced input: PBMCs. These receptor sequences come from a man in his thirties or forties in good health and CMV-seropositive. Both conserved end residues are trimmed from each CDR3.

CDR3aa	v_gene	j_gene
ASSGTDSDTQY	TRBV21-1	TRBJ2-3
AISEQNQPQH	TRBV10-3	TRBJ1-5
ASSPLADNGNTIY	TRBV18	TRBJ1-3
ASSIAGHNSPLH	TRBV25-1	TRBJ1-6
AWETGVRGANVLT	TRBV30	TRBJ2-6
ASSQGLAGVRTDTQY	TRBV4-1	TRBJ2-3
ASSQGLAGGTGELF	TRBV28	TRBJ2-2
ASSSGNQPQH	TRBV6-5	TRBJ1-5
ASSPAGDTEAF	TRBV7-9	TRBJ1-1
ASSLGQGIRDGYT	TRBV7-2	TRBJ1-2
ASSFAGGGNQPQH	TRBV28	TRBJ1-5
ASSLWPGVYEQY	TRBV5-1	TRBJ2-7
ATSTGQGITGELF	TRBV15	TRBJ2-2
ASSLLVAGGNTDTQY	TRBV5-1	TRBJ2-3
ASGSTTGENEKLF	TRBV5-1	TRBJ1-4
ASSLDPESYEQY	TRBV11-2	TRBJ2-7
ATTDKGANEKLF	TRBV19	TRBJ1-4